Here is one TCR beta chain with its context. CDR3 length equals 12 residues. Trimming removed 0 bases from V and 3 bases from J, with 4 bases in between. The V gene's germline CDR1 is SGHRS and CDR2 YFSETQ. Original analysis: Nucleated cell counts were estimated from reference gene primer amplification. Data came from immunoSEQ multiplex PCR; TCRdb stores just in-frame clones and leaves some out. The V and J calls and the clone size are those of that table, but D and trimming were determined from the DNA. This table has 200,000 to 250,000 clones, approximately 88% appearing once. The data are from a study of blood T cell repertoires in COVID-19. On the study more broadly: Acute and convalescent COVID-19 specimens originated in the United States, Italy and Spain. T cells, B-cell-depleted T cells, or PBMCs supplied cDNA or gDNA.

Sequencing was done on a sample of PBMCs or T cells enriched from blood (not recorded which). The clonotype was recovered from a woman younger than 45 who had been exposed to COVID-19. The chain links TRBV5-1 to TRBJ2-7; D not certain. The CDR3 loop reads CASSLDYYEQYF. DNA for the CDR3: TGCGCCAGCAGCTTGGACTACTACGAGCAGTACTTC.